This T cell receptor (beta chain) came from a study of regulatory T cells in long-lasting Graves disease. The authors built TCR beta libraries using iRepertoire HTBI primers and Arm-PCR of CDR3 regions. Original analysis: Detected in the samples were around 59 TRBV and about 15 TRBJ segments. TCRdb recomputed calls from the multiplex PCR reads with MiXCR, one row per CDR3 protein. The V and J calls and clone size are TCRdb's, not the authors'. The sample contains 300,000 to 450,000 distinct CDR3 sequences, roughly 15% of which appear only once. Germline-derived CDR1 and CDR2 are MNHEY and SMNVEV (reference sequence). The CDR3 extends over 15 amino acids. Trimming removed 5 bases at V and 7 bases at J, with 17 bases between. Study-level points and caveats: Thyroid tissue was not studied; only peripheral blood was.

This clonotype was found many times. Its antigen is unidentified. This sample's time point: newly diagnosed GD, antithyroid drugs for less than 3 months. PBMC-derived RNA was used for the TCR library. The V gene is TRBV27, the J gene TRBJ1-4, with D unclear. This TCR was recovered from a female donor with Graves disease. Sequences were derived from peripheral blood mononuclear cells (PBMCs), sampled at new diagnosis, from a patient treated with antithyroid drugs. CDR3 loop: CASSLRHPRSEKLFF. In nucleotides, the CDR3 is TGTGCCAGCAGTCTAAGACACCCACGATCTGAAAAACTGTTTTTT.